These 2 T cell receptor beta chains came from one sample sequenced in a study of T cells in localized non-small cell lung cancer. The method was immunoSEQ multiplex PCR; TCRdb's version includes in-frame clones alone and lacks a portion of them. Among 90,000 or so clones, roughly 87% were seen once, and the ten largest hold 15%. The sample in question was peripheral blood, obtained before any cancer treatment. These receptors originate from a man aged 35 to 70 with stage I squamous cell lung carcinoma.

The DNA of the CDR3 is TGTGCCAGTCGAACAGGGTCTGGAAACACCATATATTTT. Protein product: CASRTGSGNTIYF. The chain carries TRBV27 and TRBJ1-3; TRBD1 is a possible D gene (6 bases). Trimming pared 9 bases from V and 1 base from J, leaving 10 bases between. The germline gives CDR1 MNHEY, CDR2 SMNVEV (reference sequence). This CDR3 region has 13 residues.

V and J are TRBV4-2 and TRBJ2-3, with D maybe TRBD2 (5 bases). CDR1 LGHNA and CDR2 YNFKEQ come from the germline V gene. V was clipped by 0 bases and J by 3 bases, with 16 bases between them. The CDR3 has 17 amino acids. The CDR3 sequence: CASSQERLVRGTDTQYF. CDR3 bases: TGTGCCAGCAGCCAAGAAAGGCTAGTCAGAGGGACAGATACGCAGTATTTT.